This section outlines one T cell receptor beta chain sequence together with its context. What it binds is unknown. Time point specified: week 5, during vaccination. A 20-mer mutant IDH1 peptide at 300 ug was injected subcutaneously with topical imiquimod. The data belong to a study of a mutant IDH1 vaccine in newly diagnosed glioma. Assay used: immunoSEQ multiplex PCR; TCRdb lists only in-frame clones, some missing. This sample has 32,000 or so clones, with approximately 83% found just once. Here the sequenced sample was PBMCs, taken from a glioma patient whose treatment included an IDH1 peptide vaccine. This clonotype was obtained from a man aged 25 to 40 with glioma.

CDR3 nucleotide sequence: TGCAGCGTCCCGACATTGAACACTGAAGCTTTCTTT. The encoded protein is CSVPTLNTEAFF. The chain has TRBV29-1 and TRBJ1-1, with D hard to call. The CDR3 has 12 residues. Trimming cost V 6 bases and J 0 bases, with 8 bases left between them. Germline CDR1 SQVTM, CDR2 ANQGSEA.